Sequencing of this TCR beta chain was carried out in a study of blood T cell repertoires in COVID-19. As for the study in general: Samples representing acute and convalescent COVID-19 were sourced from the United States, Italy and Spain.

The CDR3 runs to 14 residues. The germline CDR1 and CDR2 sequences are SGHKS and YYEKEE (reference sequence). The trim removed 4 bases at V and 6 bases at J, leaving 3 bases unmatched. Method: immunoSEQ multiplex PCR; TCRdb's copy keeps in-frame clones and lacks some. Among some 240,000 clones listed, 75% to 85% were seen once. The rearrangement joins TRBV5-5 to TRBJ2-2; 10 bases line up with TRBD1. Input material: peripheral blood. This sequence originates from a woman aged 40-49 years who had recovered from COVID-19. This CDR3 reads CASSRTGGSGELFF. The CDR3 DNA is TGTGCCAGCAGCAGGACAGGGGGATCCGGGGAGCTGTTTTTT.